A selection of T cell receptor beta chains follows, all from one sample in a study of T-cell memory formation after mild COVID-19. TCRdb itself ran the 5' RACE reads through MiXCR, one entry per CDR3 protein. The repertoire consists of 120,000 or so distinct CDR3 sequences, with about 6% occurring once and the leading ten covering roughly 2%. The material sequenced was PBMCs or a T cell subset sorted from them (not recorded which). These receptors were obtained from an adult woman who had mild COVID-19 (a few samples of this study predate the infection). Cell type and time point are not known. Each CDR3 is given without its conserved first and last residue. Fields, in order: V gene, J gene, CDR3 protein.

v_gene: TRBV10-3
j_gene: TRBJ2-1
CDR3aa: AISDPRDRGFHEQF

v_gene: TRBV7-3
j_gene: TRBJ2-3
CDR3aa: ASSPQRTDTQY

v_gene: TRBV7-3
j_gene: TRBJ1-1
CDR3aa: ASTLTPGGEAF

v_gene: TRBV7-6
j_gene: TRBJ1-3
CDR3aa: ASSLEAFLRGTSGNTIY

v_gene: TRBV7-3
j_gene: TRBJ2-7
CDR3aa: ASSLDYDYEQY

v_gene: TRBV3-1
j_gene: TRBJ1-5
CDR3aa: ASSHHLGTVWGNQPQH

v_gene: TRBV30
j_gene: TRBJ2-5
CDR3aa: ACVIAGVPQETQY

v_gene: TRBV27
j_gene: TRBJ1-1
CDR3aa: ASSYRESTEAF

v_gene: TRBV12-3/TRBV12-4
j_gene: TRBJ1-2
CDR3aa: ASSLVGSDGYT

v_gene: TRBV7-6
j_gene: TRBJ2-2
CDR3aa: ASSLAGSKTGELF